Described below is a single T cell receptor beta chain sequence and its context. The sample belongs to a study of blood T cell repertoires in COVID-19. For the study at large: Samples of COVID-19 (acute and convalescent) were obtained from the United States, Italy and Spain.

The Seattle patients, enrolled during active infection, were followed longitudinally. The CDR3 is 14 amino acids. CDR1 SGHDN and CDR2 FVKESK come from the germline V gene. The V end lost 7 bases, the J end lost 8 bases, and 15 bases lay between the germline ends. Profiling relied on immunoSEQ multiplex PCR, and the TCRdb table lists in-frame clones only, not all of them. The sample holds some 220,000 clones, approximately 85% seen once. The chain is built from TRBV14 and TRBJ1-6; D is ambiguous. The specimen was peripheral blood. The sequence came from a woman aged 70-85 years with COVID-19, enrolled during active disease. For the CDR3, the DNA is TGTGCCAGCAACTCGGGGAGGGTTGATTCACCCCTCCACTTT. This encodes CASNSGRVDSPLHF.